This T cell receptor beta chain derives from a study of T-cell memory formation after mild COVID-19. Findings and limits, study-wide: SARS-CoV-2 specificity of second-wave clones peaking day 37 was unconfirmed. Cross-reactive memory apparently joined, as some responding clones appeared in pre-infection memory. Later expanders leaned CD4+, whereas clones that contracted between day 15 and 85 were balanced CD4/CD8. CD8+ contracting clones occupied EMRA, while CD4+ ones occupied mainly CM and EM.

One entry per CDR3 protein, called by TCRdb with MiXCR from the 5' RACE reads. The table has approximately 190,000 distinct CDR3 sequences, around 18% seen once. The CDR3 sequence is 15 residues long. Germline CDR1 SGDLS, CDR2 YYNGEE. V shed 0 bases and J shed 8 bases, with 17 bases lying between them. As to this clonotype: Antigen specificity is unknown.

The chain has TRBV9 and TRBJ1-1; perhaps TRBD1 as D (5 bases). This sequence was found in an adult woman who had mild COVID-19 (a few samples of this study predate the infection). Cell type and time point are not known. Sequences were obtained from PBMCs or a T cell subset sorted from them (not recorded which). The CDR3 DNA sequence: TGTGCCAGCAGCGTAGCTAGCCAGGGAGGGTTCGAAGCTTTCTTT. Translated, it gives CASSVASQGGFEAFF.